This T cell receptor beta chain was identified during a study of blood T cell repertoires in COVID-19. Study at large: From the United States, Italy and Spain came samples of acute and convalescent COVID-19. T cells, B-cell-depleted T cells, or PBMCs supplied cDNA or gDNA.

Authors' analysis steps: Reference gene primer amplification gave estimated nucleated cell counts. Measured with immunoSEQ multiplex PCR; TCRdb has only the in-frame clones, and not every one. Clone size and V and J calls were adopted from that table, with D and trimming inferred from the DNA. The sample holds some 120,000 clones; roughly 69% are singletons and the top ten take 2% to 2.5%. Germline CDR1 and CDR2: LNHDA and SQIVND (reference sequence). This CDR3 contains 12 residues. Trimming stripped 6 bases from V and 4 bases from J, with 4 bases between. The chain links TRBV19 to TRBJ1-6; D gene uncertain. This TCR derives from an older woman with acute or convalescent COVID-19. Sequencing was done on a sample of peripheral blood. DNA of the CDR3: TGTGCCAGTAGCCGGTATAATTCACCCCTCCACTTT. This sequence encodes CASSRYNSPLHF.